These T cell receptor beta chains were read from a single sample in a study of beta chain features in type 1 diabetes. Clones were sequenced by immunoSEQ multiplex PCR, and TCRdb holds only the in-frame ones, with some missing. The data show roughly 400,000 clones, approximately 13% seen once. Sequencing was carried out using naive CD4+ T cells from blood. The receptors were sampled from a man aged 25-45 years in good health. Both conserved end residues are part of each CDR3. Each record gives: D gene, V gene, clone size, J gene, CDR3 DNA, CDR3 protein. A D gene is named only where the DNA matches it firmly. Clone size is not always given. Where it is, it says once, few, many or a class for expanded clones.

TRBD1	TRBV13	NA	TRBJ2-4	TGTGCCAGCAGCCCATACCCACAGGGGGGTTCCAAAAACATTCAGTACTTC	CASSPYPQGGSKNIQYF
TRBD1	TRBV27	NA	TRBJ2-7	TGTGCCAGCAGGACAGGGACAGGGATGTACGAGCAGTACTTC	CASRTGTGMYEQYF
TRBD2	TRBV6-1	NA	TRBJ2-1	TGTGCCAGCAGTGCCCTAGCGGGAGTTCGCTACAATGAGCAGTTCTTC	CASSALAGVRYNEQFF
NA	TRBV7-2	few	TRBJ2-7	TGTGCCAGCAGCCTCGCCCGGGGGCCCTACGAGCAGTACTTC	CASSLARGPYEQYF
TRBD2	TRBV9	few	TRBJ2-3	TGTGCCAGCAGCGTAGCCCTAGATCTAGCGGGAGGGCCGCCGTCACCGGGGACGCAGTATTTT	CASSVALDLAGGPPSPGTQYF
TRBD1	TRBV11-2	NA	TRBJ2-1	TGTGCCAGCAGCTTGGACAGGGGAGGCAATGAGCAGTTCTTC	CASSLDRGGNEQFF
TRBD1	TRBV9	few	TRBJ2-3	TGTGCCAGCAGCGTAGCTCCCGGGACAGGGGAGGCAGATACGCAGTATTTT	CASSVAPGTGEADTQYF
TRBD1	TRBV18	NA	TRBJ2-4	TGTGCCAGCTCACCCGGGACAGGGGGCTTGAACATTCAGTACTTC	CASSPGTGGLNIQYF
TRBD1	TRBV5-4	few	TRBJ1-1	TGTGCCAGCAGCCCCTACAGGGGACTCAACACTGAAGCTTTCTTT	CASSPYRGLNTEAFF
TRBD1	TRBV7-2	NA	TRBJ1-1	TGTGCCAGCACCCTAGGGACAGCAAATACTGAAGCTTTCTTT	CASTLGTANTEAFF
NA	TRBV7-9	few	TRBJ2-7	TGTGCCAGCAGCCCGAGTAGGGAACTCGACGAGCAGTACTTC	CASSPSRELDEQYF
TRBD2	TRBV2	once	TRBJ2-1	TGTGCCTCCCGGCTAGCGGGAGATTATCCGTTCTTC	CASRLAGDYPFF
NA	TRBV10-3	few	TRBJ2-7	TGTGCCATCAGTTTAGAGGGTCCCTACGAGCAGTACTTC	CAISLEGPYEQYF
NA	TRBV6-5	NA	TRBJ2-6	TGTGCCAGCTCACGATTATCTGGGGCCAACGTCCTGACTTTC	CASSRLSGANVLTF
NA	TRBV7-9	NA	TRBJ2-5	TGTGCCAGCAGCTTAGTGGGCCTTGAGACCCAGTACTTC	CASSLVGLETQYF
NA	TRBV23-1	NA	TRBJ1-3	TGCGCCAGCAGTCAATACAGCCACCGAAACACCATATATTTT	CASSQYSHRNTIYF
NA	TRBV4-1	few	TRBJ2-5	TGCGCCAGCAGCCAAGATGCGCGGCGGCAAGAGACCCAGTACTTC	CASSQDARRQETQYF
NA	TRBV30	few	TRBJ2-5	TGTGCCTGGAGCGTGTTGGGAGAGACCCAGTACTTC	CAWSVLGETQYF
NA	TRBV2	NA	TRBJ2-2	TGTGCCACCTCGGGAGTGGGCACCGGGGAGCTGTTTTTT	CATSGVGTGELFF
TRBD2	TRBV2	NA	TRBJ2-1	TGTGCCAGCAAGGGGAGGGGTCCCAATGAGCAGTTCTTC	CASKGRGPNEQFF
NA	TRBV29-1	NA	TRBJ2-2	TGCAGCGCCTCGACAGGGAACACCGGGGAGCTGTTTTTT	CSASTGNTGELFF
TRBD1	TRBV7-8	few	TRBJ1-2	TGTGCCAGCAGCTTACTGGGACAGGATAGGAGCCACCGCTATGGCTACACCTTC	CASSLLGQDRSHRYGYTF
NA	TRBV2	NA	TRBJ2-3	TGTGCCAGCAGAATCATGGATCCAGATACGCAGTATTTT	CASRIMDPDTQYF
NA	TRBV7-6	NA	TRBJ2-1	TGTGCCAGCAGCTTATACGGGACGAGATACAATGAGCAGTTCTTC	CASSLYGTRYNEQFF
TRBD1	TRBV4-1	few	TRBJ2-5	TGCGCCAGCAGCAGACAGGGGGCGACAGAGACCCAGTACTTC	CASSRQGATETQYF
NA	TRBV7-9	few	TRBJ2-7	TGTGCCAGCAGCTTATCAGCCCAAACCTACTACGAGCAGTACTTC	CASSLSAQTYYEQYF
NA	TRBV28	few	TRBJ2-3	TGTGCCAGCAGTTTCGAGCCAACCCCCACAGATACGCAGTATTTT	CASSFEPTPTDTQYF
NA	TRBV30	many	TRBJ2-5	TGTGCCTGGAGTGCGGAGACCCAGTACTTC	CAWSAETQYF
NA	TRBV6-5	NA	TRBJ2-5	TGTGCCAGCACCCCGCCCGGCCACCAAGAGACCCAGTACTTC	CASTPPGHQETQYF
TRBD1	TRBV7-9	NA	TRBJ2-7	TGTGCCAGCAGCTCCAACGACAGGGAATACTACGAGCAGTACTTC	CASSSNDREYYEQYF
TRBD2	TRBV14	NA	TRBJ2-4	TGTGCCAGCAGCCAAGAAGTAGCGGGAGAAAGGTTGACCAAAAACATTCAGTACTTC	CASSQEVAGERLTKNIQYF
NA	TRBV30	NA	TRBJ1-5	TGTGCCTGGAGTGTTGGGGGGCTTCGACCCAATCAGCCCCAGCATTTT	CAWSVGGLRPNQPQHF
TRBD1	TRBV19	few	TRBJ1-4	TGTGCCAGTAGTGGGACAGGAGCAACTAATGAAAAACTGTTTTTT	CASSGTGATNEKLFF
NA	TRBV9	NA	TRBJ1-5	TGTGCCAGCAGCGTAGATAGCAGATTTAATCAGCCCCAGCATTTT	CASSVDSRFNQPQHF
NA	TRBV6-5	NA	TRBJ2-4	TGTGCCAGCAGTTACTCGAGCGGACCCAAAAACATTCAGTACTTC	CASSYSSGPKNIQYF
NA	TRBV7-2	few	TRBJ2-3	TGTGCCAGCAGCTTCCGCGGCGCAGATACGCAGTATTTT	CASSFRGADTQYF
NA	TRBV7-2	few	TRBJ2-3	TGTGCCAGCACGGAGTCTACGAGTTCCGCAGATACGCAGTATTTT	CASTESTSSADTQYF
TRBD1	TRBV15	few	TRBJ1-2	TGTGCCACCAGCCATTCCAGGGGGCTTAACTATGGCTACACCTTC	CATSHSRGLNYGYTF
TRBD1	TRBV29-1	NA	TRBJ2-3	TGCAGCGCTAGGGGGCCAAGAACAGATACGCAGTATTTT	CSARGPRTDTQYF
NA	TRBV7-8	few	TRBJ2-1	TGTGCCAGCAGAGAGGAGTGGAGGGGCGATGAGCAGTTCTTC	CASREEWRGDEQFF
NA	TRBV2	NA	TRBJ1-2	TGTGCCAGCAGTGCCGATCGGACAAGCGATGGCTACACCTTC	CASSADRTSDGYTF
NA	TRBV4-2	NA	TRBJ1-2	TGTGCCAGCAGCCAAGCGTGGCAGCAGGTCTATGGCTACACCTTC	CASSQAWQQVYGYTF
NA	TRBV14	NA	TRBJ1-1	TGTGCCAGCAGGGGCGGGAACACTGAAGCTTTCTTT	CASRGGNTEAFF
NA	TRBV19	few	TRBJ2-1	TGTGCCAGTAGTATAGGGTCTGGGGGCGCCTACAATGAGCAGTTCTTC	CASSIGSGGAYNEQFF
NA	TRBV6-5	few	TRBJ2-3	TGTGCCAGCAGTTACTTGCCTATAGCTAGCACAGATACGCAGTATTTT	CASSYLPIASTDTQYF
TRBD2	TRBV14	few	TRBJ2-1	TGTGCCAGCAGTTACGGGAGGGCCTACAATGAGCAGTTCTTC	CASSYGRAYNEQFF
NA	TRBV4-2	NA	TRBJ2-3	TGTGCCAGCAGCCAGATAGTCGAAGATACGCAGTATTTT	CASSQIVEDTQYF
NA	TRBV7-2	NA	TRBJ2-1	TGTGCCAGCAGCTTAGCGAAGTCGTTAATGAGTGAGCAGTTCTTC	CASSLAKSLMSEQFF
NA	TRBV7-2	NA	TRBJ2-5	TGTGCCAGCAGGGCAGGGCGAGGGGCGGCGAAGACCCAGTACTTC	CASRAGRGAAKTQYF
TRBD2	TRBV7-9	few	TRBJ2-1	TGTGCCAGCAGCTTACCGGCTAGCGGCTACAATGAGCAGTTCTTC	CASSLPASGYNEQFF
NA	TRBV4-3	NA	TRBJ2-1	TGCGCCAGCAGCCAAGGAGGGACCGTCTACAATGAGCAGTTCTTC	CASSQGGTVYNEQFF
TRBD2	TRBV7-8	few	TRBJ2-1	TGTGCCAGCAGCTTAGGGACTAGCGGGTTCAATGAGCAGTTCTTC	CASSLGTSGFNEQFF
NA	TRBV15	few	TRBJ2-3	TGTGCCACCAGCAGGGACCTTGCGAATACGCAGTATTTT	CATSRDLANTQYF